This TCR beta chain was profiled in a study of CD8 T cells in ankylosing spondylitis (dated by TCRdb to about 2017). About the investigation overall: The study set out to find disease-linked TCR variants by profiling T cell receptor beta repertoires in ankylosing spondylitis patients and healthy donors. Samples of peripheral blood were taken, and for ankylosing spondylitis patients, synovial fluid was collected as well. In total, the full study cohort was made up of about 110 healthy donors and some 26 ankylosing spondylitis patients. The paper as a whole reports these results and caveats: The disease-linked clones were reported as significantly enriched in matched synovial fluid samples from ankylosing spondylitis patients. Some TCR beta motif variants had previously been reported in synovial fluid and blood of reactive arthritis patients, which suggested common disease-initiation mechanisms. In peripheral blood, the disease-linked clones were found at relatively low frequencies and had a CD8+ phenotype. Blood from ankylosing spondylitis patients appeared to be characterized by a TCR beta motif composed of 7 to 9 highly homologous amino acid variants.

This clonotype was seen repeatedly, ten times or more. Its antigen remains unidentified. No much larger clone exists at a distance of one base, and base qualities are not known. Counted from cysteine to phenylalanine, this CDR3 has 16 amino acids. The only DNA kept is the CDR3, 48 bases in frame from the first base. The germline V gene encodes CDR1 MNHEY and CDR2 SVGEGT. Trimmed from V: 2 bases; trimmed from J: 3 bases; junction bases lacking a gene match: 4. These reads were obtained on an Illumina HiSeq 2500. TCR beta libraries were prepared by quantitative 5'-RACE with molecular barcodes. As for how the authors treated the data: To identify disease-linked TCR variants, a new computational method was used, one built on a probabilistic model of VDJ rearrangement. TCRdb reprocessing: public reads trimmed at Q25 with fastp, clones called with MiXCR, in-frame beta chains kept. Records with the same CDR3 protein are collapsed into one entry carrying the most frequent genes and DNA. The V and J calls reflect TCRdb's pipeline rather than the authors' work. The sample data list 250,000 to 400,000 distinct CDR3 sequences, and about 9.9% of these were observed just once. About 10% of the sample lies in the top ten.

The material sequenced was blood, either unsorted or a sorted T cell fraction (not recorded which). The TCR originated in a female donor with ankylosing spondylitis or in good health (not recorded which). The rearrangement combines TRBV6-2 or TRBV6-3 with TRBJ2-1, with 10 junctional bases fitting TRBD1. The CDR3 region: CASSYDRDRGYNEQFF. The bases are TGTGCCAGCAGTTACGACCGGGACAGGGGCTACAATGAGCAGTTCTTC.